The 6 T cell receptor beta chains below come from one sample, sequenced in a study of T-cell reconstitution after alpha-beta-depleted transplantation in children. This sample's TCRbeta library carried unique molecular identifier barcodes. A single record per CDR3 protein comes from TCRdb applying MiXCR to the PCR reads. The repertoire holds roughly 76,000 distinct CDR3 sequences, with under 13% as singletons. Source: PBMCs, taken before TCRalphabeta/CD19-depleted stem cell transplant. The receptors come from a boy between 10 and 17 years old with acute myeloid leukemia, due to receive a stem cell transplant.

At least ten counts were recorded for this clonotype. The genes are TRBV7-6 and TRBJ2-5, with D hard to call. CDR3 length: 15 amino acids. Trimming removed 2 bases from V and 7 bases from J, with 17 bases in between. Germline V gene sequence: CDR1 SGHVS, CDR2 FNYEAQ. The CDR3 loop is CASSLQPFMVGTQYF. The CDR3 DNA sequence: TGTGCCAGCAGCTTACAGCCCTTCATGGTCGGGACCCAGTACTTC.

This clonotype was seen many times. Written as DNA, the CDR3 is TGTGCCACCAGTCAAGGGGACAATGAGCAGTTCTTC. Its translation: CATSQGDNEQFF. The chain has TRBV24-1 and TRBJ2-1; TRBD1 is a possible D gene (5 bases). The CDR3 runs 12 residues. The V gene's germline CDR1 is KGHDR and CDR2 SFDVKD. V was pared by 6 bases and J by 5 bases, with 7 bases between.

This clonotype has ten or more counts. The gene calls are TRBV27 and TRBJ2-3; the D is unclear. V dropped 3 bases and J dropped 6 bases, with 16 bases sitting between them. In germline, CDR1 is MNHEY, CDR2 SMNVEV (reference sequence). CDR3 length equals 15 residues. Here the CDR3 DNA reads TGTGCCAGCAGTTTCCAGGTTCGAGCAGCGGATACGCAGTATTTT. It specifies CASSFQVRAADTQYF.

This clonotype was picked up many times. V and J are TRBV27 and TRBJ1-5, with D possibly TRBD1 on 6 matching bases. The CDR3 contains 13 residues. Deletions cut 8 bases from V and 2 bases from J, with 10 bases between. Looked up from germline, CDR1 is MNHEY and CDR2 is SMNVEV (reference sequence). The CDR3 here is CASGNRGNQPQHF. As DNA, the CDR3 is TGTGCCAGCGGAAACAGGGGCAATCAGCCCCAGCATTTT.

This clonotype was seen at least ten times. The gene calls are TRBV11-1 and TRBJ2-4, with TRBD2 matching 7 bases. V lost 3 bases and J lost 4; bases outside the gene matches: 9. There are 16 residues in the CDR3. Germline V gene data show CDR1 as SGHAT and CDR2 as FQDESV (reference sequence). The CDR3 DNA sequence: TGTGCCAGCAGCTTTGGCGGGAGTAACGCTAAAAACATTCAGTACTTC. Translating gives CASSFGGSNAKNIQYF.

The chain combines TRBV6-6 with TRBJ1-1; tentatively, D is TRBD1 (6 bases). The CDR3 covers 13 residues. Germline CDR1 is MNHNY and CDR2 is SVGAGI (reference sequence). The ends were cut back, 4 bases at V and 6 bases at J, with 12 bases in the middle. CDR3 DNA: TGTGCCAGCAGTTTCGGGGGGCCCGCTGAAGCTTTCTTT. Protein product: CASSFGGPAEAFF.